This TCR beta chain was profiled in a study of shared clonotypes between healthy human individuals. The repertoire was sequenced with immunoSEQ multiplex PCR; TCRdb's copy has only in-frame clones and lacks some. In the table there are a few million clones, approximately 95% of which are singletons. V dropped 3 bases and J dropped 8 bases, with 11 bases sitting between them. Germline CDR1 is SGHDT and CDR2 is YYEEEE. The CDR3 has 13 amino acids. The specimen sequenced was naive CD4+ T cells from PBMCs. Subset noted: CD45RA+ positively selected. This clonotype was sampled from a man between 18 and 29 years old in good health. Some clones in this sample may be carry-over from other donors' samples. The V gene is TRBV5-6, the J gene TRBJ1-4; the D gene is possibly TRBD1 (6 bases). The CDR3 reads CASSYRGQEKLFF. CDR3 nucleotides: TGTGCCAGCAGCTACCGGGGGCAGGAAAAACTGTTTTTT.